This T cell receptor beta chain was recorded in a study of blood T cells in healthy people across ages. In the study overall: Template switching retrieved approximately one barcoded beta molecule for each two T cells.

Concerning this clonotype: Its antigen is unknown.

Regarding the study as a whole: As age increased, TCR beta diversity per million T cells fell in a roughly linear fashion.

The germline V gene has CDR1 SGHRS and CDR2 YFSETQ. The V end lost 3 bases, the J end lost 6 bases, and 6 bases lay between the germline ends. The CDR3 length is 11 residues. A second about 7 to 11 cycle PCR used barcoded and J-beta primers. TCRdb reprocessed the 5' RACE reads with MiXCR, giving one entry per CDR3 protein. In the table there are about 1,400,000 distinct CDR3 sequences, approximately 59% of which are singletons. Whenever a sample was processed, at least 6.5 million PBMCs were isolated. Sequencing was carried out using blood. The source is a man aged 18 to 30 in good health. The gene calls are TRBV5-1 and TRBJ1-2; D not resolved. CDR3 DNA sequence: TGCGCCAGCAGCTCCGACAATGGCTACACCTTC. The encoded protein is CASSSDNGYTF.